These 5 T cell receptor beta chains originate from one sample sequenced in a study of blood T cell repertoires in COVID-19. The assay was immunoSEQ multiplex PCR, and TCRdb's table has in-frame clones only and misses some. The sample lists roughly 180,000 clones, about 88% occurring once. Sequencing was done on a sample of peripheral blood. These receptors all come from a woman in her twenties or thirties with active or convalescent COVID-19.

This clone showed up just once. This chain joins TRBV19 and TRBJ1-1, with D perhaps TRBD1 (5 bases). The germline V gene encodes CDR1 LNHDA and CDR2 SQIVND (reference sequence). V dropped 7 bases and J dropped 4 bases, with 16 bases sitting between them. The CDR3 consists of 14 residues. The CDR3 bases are TGTGCCAGTAACCCCCGGAGGGGCCCCACTGAAGCTTTCTTT. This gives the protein CASNPRRGPTEAFF.

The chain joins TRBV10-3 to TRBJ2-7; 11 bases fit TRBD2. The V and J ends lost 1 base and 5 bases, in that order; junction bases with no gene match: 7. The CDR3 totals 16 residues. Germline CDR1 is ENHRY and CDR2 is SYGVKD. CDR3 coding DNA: TGTGCCATCAGTGAGTTCACTAGCGGGAGCGGCGACGAGCAGTACTTC. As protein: CAISEFTSGSGDEQYF.

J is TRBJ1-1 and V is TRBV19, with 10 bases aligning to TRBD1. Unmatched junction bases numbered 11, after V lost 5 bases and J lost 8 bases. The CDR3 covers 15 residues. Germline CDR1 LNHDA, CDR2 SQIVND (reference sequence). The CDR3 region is CASSFPDRGRVEAFF. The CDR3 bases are TGTGCCAGTAGTTTTCCGGACAGGGGGAGGGTAGAAGCTTTCTTT.

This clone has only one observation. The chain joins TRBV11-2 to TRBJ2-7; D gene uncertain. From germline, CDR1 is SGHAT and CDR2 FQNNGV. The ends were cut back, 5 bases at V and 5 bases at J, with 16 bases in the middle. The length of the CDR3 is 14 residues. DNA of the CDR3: TGTGCCAGCAGCACCCTTCAAGGAGCCCACGAGCAGTACTTC. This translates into CASSTLQGAHEQYF.

The CDR3 DNA sequence: TGTGCCAGCAGTCCAGGGACCTACGAGCAGTACTTC. It specifies CASSPGTYEQYF. The chain recombines TRBV12-3 or TRBV12-4 with TRBJ2-7; tentatively, D is TRBD1 (5 bases). The CDR3 length is 12 residues. The ends were cut back, 5 bases at V and 2 bases at J, with 7 bases in the middle.